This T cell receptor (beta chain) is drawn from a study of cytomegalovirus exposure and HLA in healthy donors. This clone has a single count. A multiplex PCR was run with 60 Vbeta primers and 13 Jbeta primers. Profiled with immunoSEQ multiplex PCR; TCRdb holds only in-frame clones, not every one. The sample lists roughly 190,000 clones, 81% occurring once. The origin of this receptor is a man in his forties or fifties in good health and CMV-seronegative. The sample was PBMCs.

The CDR3 DNA follows: TGTGCCAGCAGACCAGACAGGGTCCAAGAGACCCAGTACTTC. This sequence encodes CASRPDRVQETQYF. This rearrangement joins TRBV6-1 to TRBJ2-5; 7 bases line up with TRBD1. The CDR3 spans 14 residues. V gave up 6 bases and J gave up 1 base; unmatched junction bases: 5. The germline gives CDR1 MNHNS, CDR2 SASEGT.